The TCR beta chain described here comes from a study of beta chain features in type 1 diabetes. V shed 5 bases, J shed 2 bases, and the junction held 4 bases outside the gene matches. In germline, CDR1 is SGHTA, CDR2 FQGNSA. CDR3 length equals 14 residues. Purity above 95% was achieved in all sorted populations. Study results and limitations: Type 1 diabetes patients had TCRB CDR3s that were shorter (moderately but significantly so) in all four CD4+ subsets. Naive, central memory and Treg TCRB repertoires seemed to resemble each other more closely in patients than they did in healthy donors.

Expressed TCRB transcripts were sequenced because the isolated RNA had all been reverse transcribed beforehand. Regulatory, naive and central memory T cell samples averaged around 3.6 million reads. Produced via immunoSEQ multiplex PCR; TCRdb's table is partial and in-frame only. The profile covers approximately 150,000 clones, with about 9.4% appearing a single time and around 1.4% taken by the ten largest. This clone occurred a few times. Its antigen is not identified. The sample was naive CD4+ T cells from blood. This chain links TRBV7-2 with TRBJ1-2, with 8 nucleotides matching TRBD1. This clonotype was sampled from a man younger than 35 in good health. The CDR3 loop reads CASSGHRGNYGYTF. CDR3 nucleotide sequence: TGTGCCAGCAGCGGGCACAGGGGGAACTATGGCTACACCTTC. The complete variable domain, with remaining parts taken from reference TRBV7-2 and TRBJ1-2, reads GAGVSQSPSNKVTEKGKDVELRCDPISGHTALYWYRQSLGQGLEFLIYFQGNSAPDKSGLPSDRFSAERTGGSVSTLTIQRTQQEDSAVYLCASSGHRGNYGYTFGSGTRLTVV.